The T cell receptor (beta chain) under discussion was sequenced for a study of lymphopenia after photon versus proton radiotherapy. Study results and limitations: Oligoclonal CD8+ Temra expansion after nadir drove photon patients' diversity drop. Proton therapy kept repertoires fairly stable, unlike photons, which gained effector/memory cells.

Sequencing was performed with immunoSEQ multiplex PCR; in TCRdb, only in-frame clones are kept and a portion is missing. The sample holds about 29,000 clones, around 90% seen once. As concerns this clone: Its antigen is still unknown.

This clonotype was sampled from a woman aged 55-70 years with cholangiocarcinoma. Some clones in this sample may be carry-over from other donors' samples. This sample comprised peripheral blood, obtained from a patient treated with proton-based radiotherapy.

CDR3 nucleotides: TGTGCCAGCAGTGCTGAGAGCGGGATATACAATGAGCAGTTCTTC. Its translation is CASSAESGIYNEQFF. The chain combines TRBV6-1 with TRBJ2-1, with 7 positions matching TRBD2. J was trimmed by 4 bases and V by 4 bases; bases with no gene match: 7. CDR1 is MNHNS, CDR2 SASEGT, per germline. The CDR3 is 15 residues long.